This is a list of T cell receptor beta chains from one sample in a study of T cell repertoires in cytomegalovirus infection. No antigens are known for them. Using its own MiXCR run on the reads, TCRdb lists one record per CDR3 protein. The profile shows about 830,000 distinct CDR3 sequences, 32% of them singletons. The sequencing here drew on cultured CD8+ T cells from PBMCs, taken from culture after CMV antigen stimulation. Source of these receptors: a human donor in good health (CMV status not recorded). Some clones in this sample may be carry-over from other donors' samples. Each CDR3 is given with its conserved first and last residue. The order of the fields is CDR3 length, clone size, V gene, D gene, CDR3 protein. The D gene is left open where the match is weak. A clone size is listed for some rows: how often the clone was seen (once, few, many), or a class if it is expanded.

14	many	TRBV6-5	TRBD2	CASSPSGGVDTQYF
15	few	TRBV2	NA	CASRGGPGSYNEQFF
11	NA	TRBV2	TRBD1	CASGGRGMQFF
13	NA	TRBV12-3/TRBV12-4	NA	CASSAGEVLEAFF
16	many	TRBV7-8	NA	CASSSPREFSTDTQYF
16	many	TRBV7-3	NA	CASSLLRRGQNTEAFF
17	NA	TRBV5-8	NA	CASSSRTEGIPEEKLFF
16	NA	TRBV12-3/TRBV12-4	NA	CASSSLYDPYNNEQFF
14	many	TRBV27	NA	CASSLGFTLNEQFF
16	many	TRBV11-1	NA	CASSLAPPGRLNEQFF
17	NA	TRBV12-5	NA	CASGLYGSGQTLNGDTF
13	NA	TRBV5-4	TRBD1	CAGGTGSDTEAFF
14	few	TRBV30	NA	CAWSSWVRNCYYTF
13	few	TRBV25-1	NA	CASSEPGTPEAFF
16	NA	TRBV4-1	NA	CASSPGGRSSYNEQFF
15	once	TRBV7-4	NA	CASSSSESANSPLHF
14	NA	TRBV19	NA	CASTSVILNSPLHF
14	NA	TRBV11-2	NA	CASSLGWDDTEAFF
15	NA	TRBV15	TRBD1	CATSSPGQGAYEQYF
16	NA	TRBV4-2	NA	CASSQRGSRSTDTQYF
16	NA	TRBV7-9	TRBD1	CASSTTDRGTTYEQYF
15	NA	TRBV5-4	TRBD2	CASSFATSGALEQFF
13	NA	TRBV10-3	NA	CAISEDSNTEAFF
16	NA	TRBV27	NA	CASSLGVPPSNQPQHF
14	NA	TRBV29-1	NA	CSVEGASLSYGYTF
15	NA	TRBV19	NA	CASSMNLGSNQPQHF
17	few	TRBV11-2	NA	CASSLDPRAHRGDTQYF
16	NA	TRBV7-6	NA	CASSLRPAGVYNEQFF
15	few	TRBV7-6	NA	CASSPMRVIGETQYF
14	NA	TRBV2	TRBD1	CASRAGGYTGELFF
15	NA	TRBV6-2/TRBV6-3	NA	CASSLQGTLYNEQFF
14	NA	TRBV4-1	NA	CASSQVNEDEKLFF
13	NA	TRBV12-3/TRBV12-4	NA	CASSEGPGNEQFF
17	few	TRBV7-6	TRBD1	CASSLTGGQGPAGELFF
12	few	TRBV6-2/TRBV6-3	NA	CASSRGLETQYF
17	few	TRBV20-1	TRBD2	CSAPGLAGGRLGETQYF
18	few	TRBV6-1	TRBD1	CASSDRDRLYSGANVLTF
14	NA	TRBV2	NA	CASSPRWRDYEQYF
14	once	TRBV20-1	TRBD1	CSAPDRGFNQPQHF
15	NA	TRBV27	NA	CASSLRGYGANVLTF
13	NA	TRBV24-1	NA	CATSDSTGDTQYF
15	many	TRBV7-2	NA	CASSLVKDPNNTIYF
13	few	TRBV14	NA	CASSSGPGQPQHF
13	NA	TRBV4-2	NA	CASSQDRGSEQFF
15	few	TRBV19	TRBD1	CASSIGTGSYQPQHF
17	NA	TRBV3-1	NA	CASSLLSRSSYNSPLHF
14	NA	TRBV7-2	NA	CANSLGLNTGELFF
12	NA	TRBV10-3	NA	CAIRGTGTEAFF